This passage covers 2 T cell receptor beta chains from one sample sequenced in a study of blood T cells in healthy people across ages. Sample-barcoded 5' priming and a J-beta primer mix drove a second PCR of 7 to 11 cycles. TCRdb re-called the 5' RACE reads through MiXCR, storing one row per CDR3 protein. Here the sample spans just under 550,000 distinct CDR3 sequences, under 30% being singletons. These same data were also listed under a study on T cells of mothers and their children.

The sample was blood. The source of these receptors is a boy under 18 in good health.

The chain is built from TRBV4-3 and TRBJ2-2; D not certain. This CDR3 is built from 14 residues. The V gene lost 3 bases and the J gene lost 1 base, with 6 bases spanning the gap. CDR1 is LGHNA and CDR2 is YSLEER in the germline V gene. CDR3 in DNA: TGCGCCAGCAGCCAGGCCAAGAACACCGGGGAGCTGTTTTTT. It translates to CASSQAKNTGELFF.

Here the CDR3 reads CASSPGPTETQYF. In DNA form, the CDR3 reads TGTGCCAGCAGCCCTGGGCCTACAGAGACCCAGTACTTC. This chain links TRBV7-9 with TRBJ2-5; D ambiguous. The V gene lost 5 bases and the J gene lost 4 bases, with 11 bases spanning the gap. The germline gives CDR1 SEHNR, CDR2 FQNEAQ (reference sequence). This CDR3 has 13 residues.